The sequence of this T cell receptor (beta chain) was determined in a study of blood T cell repertoires in COVID-19. Study in general: Sources were T cells, B-cell-depleted T cells, or PBMCs; the material itself was cDNA or gDNA.

Trimming removed 0 bases from V and 2 bases from J; junction bases left unmatched: 5. Germline V CDR1 and CDR2: SGHNT, YYREEE (reference sequence). The CDR3 loop spans 15 amino acids. Original analysis: For nucleated cells, counts were estimated from reference gene primer amplification. This table comes from immunoSEQ multiplex PCR, and its TCRdb copy is limited to in-frame clones, with some not included. The V and J calls and the clone size are those of that table, but D and trimming were determined from the DNA. The sample carries 55,000 to 75,000 clones, around 84% recorded once. The source material was peripheral blood. J is TRBJ2-7 and V is TRBV5-4, with 7 bases identical to TRBD2. The sequence came from a human donor with active COVID-19. The donor label of this sample is uncertain. The CDR3 loop reads CASSLDGTTTYEQYF. The CDR3 coding sequence is TGTGCCAGCAGCTTGGACGGGACTACGACCTACGAGCAGTACTTC. Full variable domain (outside the CDR3, taken from reference TRBV5-4 and TRBJ2-7): ETGVTQSPTHLIKTRGQQVTLRCSSQSGHNTVSWYQQALGQGPQFIFQYYREEENGRGNFPPRFSGLQFPNYSSELNVNALELDDSALYLCASSLDGTTTYEQYFGPGTRLTVT.